The 28 T cell receptor beta chains listed next were all sequenced from one sample in a study of T cells in Graves' hyperthyroidism and ophthalmopathy (dated by TCRdb to between 2019 and 2020). Library prep was done by multiplex PCR. The sequencer listed for this sample is Illumina HiSeq 2000. The TCR beta CDR3 regions were amplified from RNA transcripts. The first round of RT-PCR for the TCR CDR3 was performed with the HTBI primer set and the Qiagen OneStep RT-PCR kit. TCRdb reprocessed the public reads (quality trimming at Q25 with fastp, clone calling with MiXCR) and kept in-frame beta chains. Entries that share a CDR3 protein sequence are merged under the most common genes and DNA. This sample is represented by hundreds of thousands of distinct CDR3 sequences; about 45% of them were singletons. The ten largest clones take up just over 8% of the sample. Sequencing was done on a sample of peripheral blood or thyroid tissue (not recorded which). Source of these receptors: a woman aged 18-29 years with Graves' hyperthyroidism. Donor details come from another sample of the same person, matched by shared clones.

On this clonotype: The junction departs from germline at one end; a sequencing error may be responsible. V usage is TRBV7-9 and J usage is TRBJ1-2; D remains unclear. The germline V gene encodes CDR1 SEHNR and CDR2 FQNEAQ (reference sequence). The CDR3 is made up of 14 amino acids. CDR3 amino acids: CASSQTGVYYGYTF. The CDR3 nucleotides read TGCGCCAGCAGCCAAACCGGAGTATACTATGGCTACACCTTC.

The rearrangement uses TRBV14 and TRBJ1-1, with a possible D match to TRBD1 (6 bases). Germline V gene sequence: CDR1 SGHDN, CDR2 FVKESK. V was trimmed by 4 bases and J by 0 bases, leaving 15 bases between them. This CDR3 has 16 residues. This CDR3 is CASSRGRGWMNTEAFF. CDR3 sequence (DNA): TGTGCCAGCAGCCGGGGCAGGGGCTGGATGAACACTGAAGCTTTCTTT.

This rearrangement joins TRBV7-9 to TRBJ2-7; TRBD2 aligns across 9 bases. Germline V lookup: CDR1 SEHNR, CDR2 FQNEAQ (reference sequence). The CDR3 sequence is 16 residues long. V lost 5 bases to trimming and J lost 6 bases; unmatched junction nucleotides: 14. The CDR3 loop reads CASSPTLAGVVSEQYF. CDR3 DNA sequence: TGTGCCAGCAGCCCTACCTTAGCGGGAGTTGTGAGCGAGCAGTACTTC.

There are a few counts of this clonotype. The V call is TRBV19, the J call TRBJ1-5; possible D gene TRBD1, 5 bases. Germline CDR1 and CDR2: LNHDA and SQIVND (reference sequence). Trimming left V 6 bases short and J 1 base short, with 13 bases between. The CDR3 has 15 residues. The CDR3 spells CASSNHGGSNQPQHF. The CDR3 nucleotides are TGTGCCAGTAGCAATCACGGGGGGAGCAATCAGCCCCAGCATTTT.

Remarks on this clonotype: A read error may be the cause here, since a much bigger clone is one base away. The V gene is TRBV10-3, the J gene TRBJ1-3, with a tentative D call TRBD1 (5 bases). There are 16 residues in the CDR3. CDR1 and CDR2 from the germline V gene are ENHRY and SYGVKD. The CDR3 sequence: CATQGAPGLSGNIIYF. The CDR3 DNA reads TGTGCCACCCAAGGGGCGCCAGGGTTGTCTGGAAACATCATATATTTT.

This chain links TRBV20-1 with TRBJ1-1; D not resolved. Germline V gives CDR1 DFQATT, CDR2 SNEGSKA (reference sequence). This CDR3 comprises 15 residues. The germline V and J ends were trimmed by 1 base and 0 bases, with 12 bases remaining between them. In DNA form, the CDR3 reads TGCAGTGCTAGAGCTGCGGACGTAGTGAACACTGAAGCTTTCTTT. It codes for CSARAADVVNTEAFF.

This clonotype has more than one count but fewer than ten. The rearrangement links TRBV4-3 to TRBJ2-7; TRBD1 is a possible D gene (5 bases). Germline CDR1 is LGHNA and CDR2 is YSLEER. The CDR3 loop spans 14 amino acids. V lost 0 bases, J lost 2 bases, and 8 bases lay in between. CDR3 sequence: CASSQDQQAYEQYF. In nucleotides, the CDR3 is TGCGCCAGCAGCCAAGATCAACAGGCCTACGAGCAGTACTTC.

V and J are TRBV29-1 and TRBJ1-2; 7 bases match TRBD1. This CDR3 has 12 residues. From germline, CDR1 is SQVTM and CDR2 ANQGSEA. V was pared by 6 bases and J by 5 bases, with 6 bases of the junction left unmatched. The CDR3 bases are TGCAGCGTCCGGGACAGACCTTATGGCTACACCTTC. It yields the protein CSVRDRPYGYTF.

This rearrangement joins TRBV2 to TRBJ1-6, with TRBD1 as a possible D gene (6 bases). The CDR3 extends over 12 amino acids. Trimming took 5 bases from V and 14 from J, leaving 13 bases between them. Germline V lookup: CDR1 SNHLY, CDR2 FYNNEI. CDR3 sequence (DNA): TGTGCCAGCAGTTCAAGACAGGCGGCCCTCCACTTT. Its translation is CASSSRQAALHF.

V gene TRBV2 combines with J gene TRBJ1-1; D may be TRBD1 (5 bases). Trimming shortened V by 7 bases and J by 5 bases, and 14 bases separated the two germline ends. The CDR3 length is 13 residues. CDR1 and CDR2 from the germline V gene are SNHLY and FYNNEI. For the CDR3, the DNA is TGTGCCAGCACCCGGGACTGGGGGACTGAAGCTTTCTTT. Translating gives CASTRDWGTEAFF. Combining the CDR3 with reference TRBV2 and TRBJ1-1 gives the whole variable domain EPEVTQTPSHQVTQMGQEVILRCVPISNHLYFYWYRQILGQKVEFLVSFYNNEISEKSEIFDDQFSVERPDGSNFTLKIRSTKLEDSAMYFCASTRDWGTEAFFGQGTRLTVV.

For this clonotype: Because it lacks the conserved phenylalanine or tryptophan at the end, this CDR3 is likely a read error. This chain uses TRBV6-5 with TRBJ1-1, with D hard to call. V lost 4 bases to trimming and J lost 0 bases, with 6 bases between them. The length of the CDR3 is 13 residues. Germline CDR1 MNHEY, CDR2 SVGAGI. The CDR3 protein is CASSSTLNTEAFL. CDR3 nucleotides: TGTGCCAGCAGTTCTACCTTGAACACTGAAGCTTTCCTT.

The sample holds a few counts of this clonotype. V is TRBV7-8 and J is TRBJ1-2, with D possibly TRBD1 on 5 matching bases. V was clipped by 5 bases and J by 8 bases, with 15 bases between them. The length of the CDR3 is 13 residues. CDR1 SGHVS and CDR2 FQNEAQ come from the germline V gene. The CDR3 is CASSPRDLRGYTF. The CDR3 DNA follows: TGTGCCAGCAGCCCCCGGGACCTGCGAGGCTACACCTTC.

This clonotype was seen ten or more times. The chain links TRBV12-3 or TRBV12-4 to TRBJ1-1; 8 bases agree with TRBD1. The CDR3 has 13 residues. J was trimmed by 5 bases and V by 7 bases; bases with no gene match: 6. CDR3 in amino acids: CASIQGAGTEAFF. DNA for the CDR3: TGTGCCAGCATCCAGGGGGCCGGAACTGAAGCTTTCTTT.

This clonotype was counted at least ten times. The chain links TRBV9 to TRBJ1-6, with D maybe TRBD1 (5 bases). The CDR3 is 14 residues long. V lost 4 bases and J 9 bases, leaving 14 bases between the germline ends. Germline V CDR1 and CDR2: SGDLS, YYNGEE. CDR3 DNA sequence: TGTGCCAGCAGCACGGGCAGGGTTCCTTCACCCCTCCACTTT. This encodes CASSTGRVPSPLHF.

This clonotype was counted many times. The CDR3 DNA reads as TGTGCCACCAGTGCAAGAGGGACAGGGGCTTATGGCTACACCTTC. Translated: CATSARGTGAYGYTF. The chain recombines TRBV24-1 with TRBJ1-2; 10 bases are shared with TRBD1. V was clipped by 5 bases and J by 5 bases; unmatched bases: 7. The germline CDR1 and CDR2 sequences are KGHDR and SFDVKD. The CDR3 has 15 residues.

This clonotype showed up many times. The chain has TRBV12-3 or TRBV12-4 and TRBJ2-7; possible D gene TRBD2, 5 bases. CDR3 length: 14 residues. V lost 6 bases, J lost 3 bases, and 15 bases lay in between. The DNA for the CDR3 is TGTGCCAGCAGCTTATCGGCGGGTAGCTACGAGCAGTACTTC. This encodes CASSLSAGSYEQYF.

This clonotype occurred once. The chain combines TRBV19 with TRBJ2-7; 13 bases align to TRBD2. CDR3 length: 15 amino acids. Germline V lookup: CDR1 LNHDA, CDR2 SQIVND (reference sequence). The J segment lost 4 bases and the V segment lost 7 bases, leaving 7 bases of the junction unmatched. CDR3 residues: CASKRTSGSTYEQYF. CDR3 nucleotide sequence: TGTGCCAGTAAGCGGACTAGCGGGAGCACGTACGAGCAGTACTTC.

The chain uses TRBV5-1 and TRBJ1-5; D gene unclear. V was shortened by 0 bases and J by 6 bases, with 13 bases between the two germline ends. CDR3 length: 15 residues. CDR1 and CDR2 (germline): SGHRS, YFSETQ. This chain's CDR3 is CASSLVPGTGQPQHF. The CDR3 DNA is TGCGCCAGCAGCTTGGTGCCGGGAACGGGTCAGCCCCAGCATTTT.

The gene calls are TRBV20-1 and TRBJ2-3; D gene uncertain. The CDR3 covers 14 residues. Germline V gene data show CDR1 as DFQATT and CDR2 as SNEGSKA (reference sequence). Trimming stripped 0 bases from V and 2 bases from J, with 9 bases between. CDR3 residues: CSAREEAITDTQYF. CDR3 in DNA: TGCAGTGCTAGAGAAGAAGCGATCACAGATACGCAGTATTTT.

This clonotype was found once. The genes are TRBV7-3 and TRBJ1-1; tentatively, D is TRBD1 (5 bases). This CDR3 is 17 amino acids long. Trimming stripped 5 bases from V and 2 bases from J, with 21 bases between. Germline V gene lookup returns CDR1 SGHTA and CDR2 FQGTGA. CDR3 region: CASSARGGLRQNTEAFF. DNA of the CDR3: TGTGCCAGCAGCGCCCGGGGGGGGTTGCGGCAAAACACTGAAGCTTTCTTT.

Details on this clonotype: Relative to the germline gene, one junction end is altered; a read error may explain this. The chain is built from TRBV5-1 and TRBJ1-2; D is ambiguous. The CDR3 covers 14 residues. Looked up from germline, CDR1 is SGHRS and CDR2 is YFSETQ. CDR3 in amino acids: CATSLERQVYGYTF. The CDR3 region has the DNA TGCGCCACCAGCTTGGAGAGGCAGGTGTATGGCTACACCTTC.

This clonotype showed up many times. J is TRBJ1-2 and V is TRBV24-1; D remains ambiguous. This CDR3 contains 13 residues. Germline CDR1 is KGHDR and CDR2 is SFDVKD. The V gene lost 4 bases and the J gene lost 4 bases, with 9 bases spanning the gap. The CDR3 nucleotides read TGTGCCACCAGTGACTTGGGCGGCTATGGCTACACCTTC. Encoded protein: CATSDLGGYGYTF.

The genes are TRBV7-9 and TRBJ2-6; the D gene is possibly TRBD2 (5 bases). Germline values: CDR1 SEHNR, CDR2 FQNEAQ (reference sequence). V was clipped by 6 bases and J by 8 bases, with 11 bases between them. CDR3 length equals 13 residues. The chain's CDR3 is CASSPIGTNVLTF. DNA of the CDR3: TGTGCCAGCAGTCCGATCGGGACCAACGTCCTGACTTTC.

This chain links TRBV20-1 with TRBJ2-3; D might be TRBD2 (5 bases). This CDR3 has 12 amino acids. Germline values: CDR1 DFQATT, CDR2 SNEGSKA (reference sequence). The V end was cut by 6 bases, the J end by 2 bases, with 9 bases between. CDR3 amino acids: CSALDNTDTQYF. The CDR3, as DNA: TGCAGTGCACTAGACAACACAGATACGCAGTATTTT.

V gene TRBV2 combines with J gene TRBJ2-5; D remains unclear. V gave up 6 bases and J gave up 2 bases, with 10 bases separating them. Germline CDR1 SNHLY, CDR2 FYNNEI. CDR3 length: 13 amino acids. The DNA for the CDR3 is TGTGCCAGCAGGGAGACTGAGCAAGAGACCCAGTACTTC. It translates to CASRETEQETQYF. The entire variable domain, with the rest obtained from reference TRBV2 and TRBJ2-5, is as follows: EPEVTQTPSHQVTQMGQEVILRCVPISNHLYFYWYRQILGQKVEFLVSFYNNEISEKSEIFDDQFSVERPDGSNFTLKIRSTKLEDSAMYFCASRETEQETQYFGPGTRLLVL.

The rearrangement uses TRBV7-6 and TRBJ2-7; 8 nucleotides line up with TRBD1. Germline V CDR1 and CDR2: SGHVS, FNYEAQ. The CDR3 extends over 15 amino acids. V dropped 5 bases and J dropped 0; count of bases not matched to a gene: 6. CDR3 nucleotides: TGTGCCAGCAGCCCCCAGGGGGCTAACTCCTACGAGCAGTACTTC. Protein sequence: CASSPQGANSYEQYF.

Details on this clonotype: Germline and junction disagree at one end, which may indicate a read error. The CDR3 nucleotides read TGTGCTAGCAGCTTAGCGGGCAGGGGGCGGGAGACCCAGTACTTC. Its translation is CASSLAGRGRETQYF. The chain combines TRBV7-7 with TRBJ2-5; a weak D match, TRBD1 (8 bases). The CDR3 totals 15 residues. The V gene's germline CDR1 is SSHAT and CDR2 FNYEAQ (reference sequence).

This clonotype showed up many times. The rearrangement joins TRBV10-3 to TRBJ1-4; D uncertain. This CDR3 comprises 12 residues. Trimming shortened V by 6 bases and J by 3 bases, and 5 bases separated the two germline ends. Germline CDR1 and CDR2: ENHRY and SYGVKD. The CDR3 DNA is TGTGCCATCAGCGGGGCTAATGAAAAACTGTTTTTT. Encoded protein: CAISGANEKLFF.